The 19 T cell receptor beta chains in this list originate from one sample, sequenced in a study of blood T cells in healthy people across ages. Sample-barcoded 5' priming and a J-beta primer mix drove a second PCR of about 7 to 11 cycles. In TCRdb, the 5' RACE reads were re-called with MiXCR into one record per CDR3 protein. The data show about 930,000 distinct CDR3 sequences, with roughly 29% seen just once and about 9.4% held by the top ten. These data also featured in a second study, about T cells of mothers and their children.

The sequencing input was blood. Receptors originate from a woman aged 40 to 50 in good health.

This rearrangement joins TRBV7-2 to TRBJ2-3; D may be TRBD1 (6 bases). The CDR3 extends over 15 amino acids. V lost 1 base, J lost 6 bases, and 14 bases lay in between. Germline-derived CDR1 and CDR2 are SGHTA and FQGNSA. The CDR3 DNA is TGTGCCAGCAGCTTAGGGGGACAAGGTTCGGATACGCAGTATTTT. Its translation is CASSLGGQGSDTQYF.

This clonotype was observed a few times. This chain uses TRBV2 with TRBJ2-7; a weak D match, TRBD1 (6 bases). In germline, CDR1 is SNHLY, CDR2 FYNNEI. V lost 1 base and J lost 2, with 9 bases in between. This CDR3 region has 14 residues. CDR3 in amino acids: CASSEDRAPYEQYF. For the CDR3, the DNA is TGTGCCAGCAGTGAAGACAGGGCCCCCTACGAGCAGTACTTC.

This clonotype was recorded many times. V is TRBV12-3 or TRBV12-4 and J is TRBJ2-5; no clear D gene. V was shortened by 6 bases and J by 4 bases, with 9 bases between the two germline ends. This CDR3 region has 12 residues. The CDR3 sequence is CASRGPGETQYF. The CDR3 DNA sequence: TGTGCCAGCAGAGGGCCGGGAGAGACCCAGTACTTC.

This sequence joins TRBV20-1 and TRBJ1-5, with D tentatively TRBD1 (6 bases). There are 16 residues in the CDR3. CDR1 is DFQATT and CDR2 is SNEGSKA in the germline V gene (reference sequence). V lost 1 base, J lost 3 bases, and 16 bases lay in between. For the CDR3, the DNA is TGCAGTGCTAGAGTTCAACCGGGACAACCCAATCAGCCCCAGCATTTT. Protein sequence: CSARVQPGQPNQPQHF.

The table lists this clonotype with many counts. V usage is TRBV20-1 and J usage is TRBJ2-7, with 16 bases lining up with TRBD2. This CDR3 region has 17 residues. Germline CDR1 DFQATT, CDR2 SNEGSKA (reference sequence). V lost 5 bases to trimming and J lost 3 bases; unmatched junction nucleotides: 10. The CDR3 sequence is CSAYGTSGGADNYEQYF. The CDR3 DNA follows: TGCAGTGCTTACGGGACTAGCGGGGGGGCCGACAACTACGAGCAGTACTTC.

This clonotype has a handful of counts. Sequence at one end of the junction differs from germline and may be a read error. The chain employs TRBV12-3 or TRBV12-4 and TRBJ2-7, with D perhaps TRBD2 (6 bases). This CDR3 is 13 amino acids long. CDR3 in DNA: TGTGCCAACAGTCCGAGGGACTTAAACGAGCAGTACTTC. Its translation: CANSPRDLNEQYF.

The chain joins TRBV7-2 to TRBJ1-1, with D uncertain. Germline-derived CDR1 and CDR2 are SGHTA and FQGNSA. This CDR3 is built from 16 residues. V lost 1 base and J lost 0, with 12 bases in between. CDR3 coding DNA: TGTGCCAGCAGCTTAGTTGCGGTACCGGTGAACACTGAAGCTTTCTTT. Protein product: CASSLVAVPVNTEAFF.

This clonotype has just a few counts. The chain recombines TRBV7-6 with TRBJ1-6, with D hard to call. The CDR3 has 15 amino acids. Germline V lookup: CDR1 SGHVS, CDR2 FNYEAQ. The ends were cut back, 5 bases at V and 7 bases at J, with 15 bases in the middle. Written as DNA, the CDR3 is TGTGCCAGCAGCAAAAGACCGACTAGGAATTCACCCCTCCACTTT. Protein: CASSKRPTRNSPLHF.

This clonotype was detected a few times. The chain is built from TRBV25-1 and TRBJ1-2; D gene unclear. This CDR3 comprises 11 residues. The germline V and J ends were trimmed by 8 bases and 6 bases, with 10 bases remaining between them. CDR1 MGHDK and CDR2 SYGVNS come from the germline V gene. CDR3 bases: TGTGCCAGCGAGGACGGGGATGGCTACACCTTC. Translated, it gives CASEDGDGYTF.

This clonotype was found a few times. The CDR3: CASSQETPGRGSEKLFF. CDR3 nucleotides: TGCGCCAGCAGCCAAGAAACCCCGGGACGGGGTAGCGAAAAACTGTTTTTT. The V call is TRBV4-3, the J call TRBJ1-4; possibly TRBD1 for D (5 bases). The germline V and J ends were trimmed by 0 bases and 8 bases, with 19 bases remaining between them. The CDR3 extends over 17 amino acids. Germline V gene lookup returns CDR1 LGHNA and CDR2 YSLEER.

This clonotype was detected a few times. The CDR3 here is CASSQEIGLMRTDTQYF. Written as DNA, the CDR3 is TGCGCCAGCAGCCAAGAAATCGGCTTGATGCGCACAGATACGCAGTATTTT. The chain couples TRBV4-1 to TRBJ2-3; D gene ambiguous. Deletions cut 0 bases from V and 1 base from J, with 14 bases between. Germline V gives CDR1 MGHRA, CDR2 YSYEKL. The length of the CDR3 is 17 residues.

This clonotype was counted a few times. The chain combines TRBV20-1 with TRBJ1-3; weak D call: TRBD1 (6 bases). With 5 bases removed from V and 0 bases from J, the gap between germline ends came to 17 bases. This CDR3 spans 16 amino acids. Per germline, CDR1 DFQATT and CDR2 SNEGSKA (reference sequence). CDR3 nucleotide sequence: TGCAGTGCTCCCAAACAGGGTAGCCTCTCTGGAAACACCATATATTTT. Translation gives CSAPKQGSLSGNTIYF.

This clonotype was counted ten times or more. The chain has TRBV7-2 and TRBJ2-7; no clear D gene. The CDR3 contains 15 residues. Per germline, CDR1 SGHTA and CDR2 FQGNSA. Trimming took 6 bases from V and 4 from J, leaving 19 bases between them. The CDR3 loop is CASSLESNKGYEQYF. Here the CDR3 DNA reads TGTGCCAGCAGTCTAGAGAGTAACAAAGGGTACGAGCAGTACTTC.

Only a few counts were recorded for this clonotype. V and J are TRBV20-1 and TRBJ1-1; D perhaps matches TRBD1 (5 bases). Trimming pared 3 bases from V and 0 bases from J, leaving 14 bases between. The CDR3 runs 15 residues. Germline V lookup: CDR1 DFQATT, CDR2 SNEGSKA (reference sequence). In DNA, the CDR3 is TGCAGTGCTAGTCAAGTAGACAGCCTGAACACTGAAGCTTTCTTT. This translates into CSASQVDSLNTEAFF.

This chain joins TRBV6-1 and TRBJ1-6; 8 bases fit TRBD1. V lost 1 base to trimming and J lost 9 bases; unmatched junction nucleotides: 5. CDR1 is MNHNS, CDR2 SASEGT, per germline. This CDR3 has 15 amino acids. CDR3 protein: CASSEGDRMGSPLHF. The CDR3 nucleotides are TGTGCCAGCAGTGAAGGGGACAGGATGGGTTCACCCCTCCACTTT.

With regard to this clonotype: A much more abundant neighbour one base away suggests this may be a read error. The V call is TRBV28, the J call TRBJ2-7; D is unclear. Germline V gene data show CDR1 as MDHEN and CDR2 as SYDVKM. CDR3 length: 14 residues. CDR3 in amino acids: CTSSLQGPLYEQYF. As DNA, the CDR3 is TGTACCAGCAGTCTCCAAGGACCGCTCTACGAGCAGTACTTC.

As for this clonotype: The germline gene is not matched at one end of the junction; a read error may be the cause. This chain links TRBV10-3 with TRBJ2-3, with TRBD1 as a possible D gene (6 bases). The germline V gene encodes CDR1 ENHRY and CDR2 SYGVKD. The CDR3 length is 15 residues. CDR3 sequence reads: CAVSERGTDTDTQYF. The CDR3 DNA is TGTGCCGTCAGTGAGAGGGGGACGGACACAGATACGCAGTATTTT.

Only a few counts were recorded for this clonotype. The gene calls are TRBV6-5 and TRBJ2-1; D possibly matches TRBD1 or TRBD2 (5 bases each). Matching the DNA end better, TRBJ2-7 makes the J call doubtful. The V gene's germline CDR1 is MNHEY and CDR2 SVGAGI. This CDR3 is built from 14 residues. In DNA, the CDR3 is TGTGCCAGCAGTTGGGACGGCCCCTACAATGAGCAGTACTTC. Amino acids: CASSWDGPYNEQYF.

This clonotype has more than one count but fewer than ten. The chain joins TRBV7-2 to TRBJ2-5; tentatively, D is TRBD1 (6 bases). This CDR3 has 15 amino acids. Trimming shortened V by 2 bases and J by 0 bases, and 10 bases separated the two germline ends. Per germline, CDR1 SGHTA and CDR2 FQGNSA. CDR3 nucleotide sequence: TGTGCCAGCAGCTTAAGGCGGACAGACCAAGAGACCCAGTACTTC. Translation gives CASSLRRTDQETQYF.